The present T cell receptor (beta chain) was sequenced within a study of T cells in narcolepsy. Study details: Donors had narcolepsy type 1 or type 2, or were healthy controls.

Turning to this clone: Its target is unknown.

Clones were read by immunoSEQ multiplex PCR, and TCRdb kept only the in-frame ones, dropping some. The table lists over 25,000 clones, 81% of them singletons. This CDR3 comprises 16 residues. Trimming left V 0 bases short and J 9 bases short, with 20 bases between. Germline-derived CDR1 and CDR2 are KGHSH and LQKENI. Whole-study findings and limits: Autoreactive clonotypes reportedly recurred in blood of same and different patients, not controls.

Specimen: memory (CD45RA-) CD4+ T cells from blood. This clonotype was obtained from a human donor in good health. This rearrangement joins TRBV18 to TRBJ2-5, with D possibly being TRBD2 (5 bases). CDR3 sequence reads: CASSPPVGSLQAAQYF. The CDR3 DNA reads as TGTGCCAGCTCACCACCGGTGGGCTCCCTCCAAGCGGCCCAGTACTTC.